Listed below are T cell receptor beta chains from one sample, sequenced in a study of blood T cells in healthy people across ages. MiXCR, run by TCRdb on the 5' RACE reads, gives a single entry per CDR3 protein. The sample has some 750,000 distinct CDR3 sequences, about a fifth seen once; the top ten hold roughly 22%. Sample: blood. The receptors were sampled from a man aged 65-85 years in good health. CDR3s include the opening cysteine and the closing phenylalanine or tryptophan. A D gene is named only where the DNA matches it firmly. Size is omitted from some rows. Given values are once, few, many or a class for expanded clones.

>-|TRBJ1-5|TRBV20-1|-
TGCAGTGCTAGAGAGAGGCCCTTCGCTAATCTCAATCAGCCCCAGCATTTT
CSARERPFANLNQPQHF
>-|TRBJ2-1|TRBV6-6|TRBD2
TGTGCCAGCACCCGCAGGGAGCGGGGAGAGCAGTTCTTC
CASTRRERGEQFF
>-|TRBJ1-1|TRBV7-2|-
TGTGCCAGCAGCTTCCTAACGGGGGGAACTGAAGCTTTCTTT
CASSFLTGGTEAFF
>few|TRBJ1-2|TRBV5-1|TRBD1
TGCGCCAGCAGCTGGACAGGGGGCGATCACTATGGCTACACCTTC
CASSWTGGDHYGYTF
>-|TRBJ2-1|TRBV18|TRBD1
TGTGCCAGCTCCCGAAACTCCAGGGGGCCCTACAATGAGCAGTTCTTC
CASSRNSRGPYNEQFF
>few|TRBJ2-3|TRBV28|-
TGTGCCAGCAAGGCCACAGATACGCAGTATTTT
CASKATDTQYF
>-|TRBJ2-3|TRBV10-3|TRBD1
TGTGCCATCGGCCTAAAGGACAGGACGACAGATACGCAGTATTTT
CAIGLKDRTTDTQYF
>few|TRBJ2-7|TRBV11-1|TRBD2
TGTGCCAGCAGCTCGCATATAGCGGGGGCCTACGAGCAGTACTTC
CASSSHIAGAYEQYF
>few|TRBJ2-1|TRBV10-3|-
TGTGCCATCAGTGGGGGTAGCGGAGAACCCTACAATGAGCAGTTCTTC
CAISGGSGEPYNEQFF
>-|TRBJ2-1|TRBV3-1|TRBD1
TGTGCCAGCAGCCGGAAATTCCAGGGGGACAATGAGCAGTTCTTC
CASSRKFQGDNEQFF
>-|TRBJ1-2|TRBV20-1|-
TGCAGTGCTAGAGATAGCACGCATGACCTAGCTAACTATGGCTACACCTTC
CSARDSTHDLANYGYTF
>few|TRBJ2-1|TRBV5-1|-
TGCGCCAGCAGCTGGACTACCGGCTCCTACAATGAGCAGTTCTTC
CASSWTTGSYNEQFF
>few|TRBJ1-1|TRBV6-6|-
TGTGCCAGCAGTTACTCGTCGGCAAAAGGGTACACTGAAGCTTTCTTT
CASSYSSAKGYTEAFF
>-|TRBJ2-5|TRBV6-1|-
TGTGCCAGCAGTGCTGTAGTGTCCGAGCAGTGCTTC
CASSAVVSEQCF